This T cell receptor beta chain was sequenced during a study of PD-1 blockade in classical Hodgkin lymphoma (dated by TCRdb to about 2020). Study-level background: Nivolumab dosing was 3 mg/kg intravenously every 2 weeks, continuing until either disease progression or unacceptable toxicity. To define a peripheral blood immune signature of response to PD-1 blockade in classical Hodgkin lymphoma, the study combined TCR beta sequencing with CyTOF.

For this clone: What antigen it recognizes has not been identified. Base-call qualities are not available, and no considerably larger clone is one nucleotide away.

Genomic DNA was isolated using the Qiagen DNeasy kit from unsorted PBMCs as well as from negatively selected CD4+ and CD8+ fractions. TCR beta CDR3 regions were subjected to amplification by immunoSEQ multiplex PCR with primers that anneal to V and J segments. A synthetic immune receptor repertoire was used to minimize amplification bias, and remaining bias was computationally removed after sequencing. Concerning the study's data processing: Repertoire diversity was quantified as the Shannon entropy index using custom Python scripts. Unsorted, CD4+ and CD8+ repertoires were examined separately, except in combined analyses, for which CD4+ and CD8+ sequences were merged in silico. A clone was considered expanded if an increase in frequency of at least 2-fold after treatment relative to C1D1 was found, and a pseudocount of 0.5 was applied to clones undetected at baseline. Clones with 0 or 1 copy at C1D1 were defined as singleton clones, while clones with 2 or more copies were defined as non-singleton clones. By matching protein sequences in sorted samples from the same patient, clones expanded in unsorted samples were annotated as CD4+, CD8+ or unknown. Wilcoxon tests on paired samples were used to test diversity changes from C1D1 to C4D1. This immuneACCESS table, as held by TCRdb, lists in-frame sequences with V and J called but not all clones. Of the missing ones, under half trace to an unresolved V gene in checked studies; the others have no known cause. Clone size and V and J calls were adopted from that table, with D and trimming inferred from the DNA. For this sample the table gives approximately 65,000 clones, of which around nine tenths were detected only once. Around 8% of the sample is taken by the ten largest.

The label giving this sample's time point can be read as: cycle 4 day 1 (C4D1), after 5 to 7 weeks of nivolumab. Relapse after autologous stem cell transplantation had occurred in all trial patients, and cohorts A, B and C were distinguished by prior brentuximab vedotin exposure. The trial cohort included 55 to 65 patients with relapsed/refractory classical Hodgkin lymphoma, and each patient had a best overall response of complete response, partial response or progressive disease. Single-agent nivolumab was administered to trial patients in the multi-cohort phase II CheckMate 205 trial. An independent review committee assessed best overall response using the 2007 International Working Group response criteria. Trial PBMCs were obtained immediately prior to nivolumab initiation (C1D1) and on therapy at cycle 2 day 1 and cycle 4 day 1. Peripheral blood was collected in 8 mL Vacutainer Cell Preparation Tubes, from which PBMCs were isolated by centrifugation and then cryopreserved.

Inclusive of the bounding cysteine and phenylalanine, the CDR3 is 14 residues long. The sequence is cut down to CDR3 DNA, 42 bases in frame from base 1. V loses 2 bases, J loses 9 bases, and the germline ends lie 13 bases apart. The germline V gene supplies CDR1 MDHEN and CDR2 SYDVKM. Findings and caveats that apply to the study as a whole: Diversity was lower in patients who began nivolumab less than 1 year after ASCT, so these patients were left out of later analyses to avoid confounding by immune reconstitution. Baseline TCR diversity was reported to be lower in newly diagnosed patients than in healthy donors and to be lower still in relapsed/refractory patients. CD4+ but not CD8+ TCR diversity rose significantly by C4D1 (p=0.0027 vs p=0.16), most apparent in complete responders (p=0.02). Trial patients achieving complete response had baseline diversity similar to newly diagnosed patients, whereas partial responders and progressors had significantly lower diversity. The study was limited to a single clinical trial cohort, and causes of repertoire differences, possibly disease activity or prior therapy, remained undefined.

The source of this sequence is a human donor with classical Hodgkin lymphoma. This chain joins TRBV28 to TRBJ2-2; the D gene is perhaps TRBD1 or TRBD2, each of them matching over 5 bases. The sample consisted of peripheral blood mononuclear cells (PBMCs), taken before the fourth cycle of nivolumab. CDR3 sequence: CASSLGGWGRELFF. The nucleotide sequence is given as TGTGCCAGCAGTTTAGGGGGATGGGGCCGGGAGCTGTTTTTT.